Each of the 29 T cell receptor beta chains below was sequenced from the same sample in a study of T cells in Graves' hyperthyroidism and ophthalmopathy. The TCR beta CDR3 regions underwent amplification using RNA transcripts as the source. The HTBI set primed first-round TCR CDR3 RT-PCR. One entry per CDR3 protein, called by TCRdb with MiXCR from the multiplex PCR reads. The sample has some 400,000 distinct CDR3 sequences; less than 15% are singletons. Sequencing was carried out using blood. The receptors here all came from a young man with Graves' hyperthyroidism that later progressed to Graves' ophthalmopathy.

This clonotype has a count of ten or more. The rearrangement joins TRBV7-8 to TRBJ2-7; no firm D call. CDR1 SGHVS and CDR2 FQNEAQ come from the germline V gene. The CDR3 extends over 12 amino acids. The germline V and J ends were trimmed by 2 bases and 5 bases, with 7 bases remaining between them. The chain's CDR3 is CASSLIGNEQYF. CDR3 sequence (DNA): TGTGCCAGCAGCTTAATAGGGAACGAGCAGTACTTC.

The chain joins TRBV5-5 to TRBJ2-3, with D unresolved. CDR3 length equals 15 residues. The germline gives CDR1 SGHKS, CDR2 YYEKEE (reference sequence). Trimming took off 0 bases at V and 2 bases at J, with 10 bases between the two ends. The CDR3 nucleotides are TGTGCCAGCAGCTTGGAATACATCCTCACAGATACGCAGTATTTT. Translated: CASSLEYILTDTQYF.

This clonotype was observed many times. CDR3: CSAISWDTQYF. The CDR3 DNA sequence: TGCAGTGCTATCTCGTGGGACACGCAGTATTTT. V usage is TRBV20-1 and J usage is TRBJ2-3; D is possibly TRBD1 or TRBD2 (5 bases each). Trimming pared 4 bases from V and 9 bases from J, leaving 11 bases between. The CDR3 has 11 amino acids. Germline loops: CDR1 DFQATT, CDR2 SNEGSKA (reference sequence).

This clonotype was detected a few times. The chain employs TRBV9 and TRBJ2-5, with D perhaps being TRBD1 or TRBD2 (5 bases each). Germline CDR1 reads SGDLS; CDR2 reads YYNGEE. Trimming pared 3 bases from V and 2 bases from J, leaving 8 bases between. The CDR3 length is 13 residues. CDR3 nucleotide sequence: TGTGCCAGCAGCGGGGGACGGCAAGAGACCCAGTACTTC. It encodes CASSGGRQETQYF. Full variable domain (remainder filled in from reference TRBV9 and TRBJ2-5): DSGVTQTPKHLITATGQRVTLRCSPRSGDLSVYWYQQSLDQGLQFLIQYYNGEERAKGNILERFSAQQFPDLHSELNLSSLELGDSALYFCASSGGRQETQYFGPGTRLLVL.

The CDR3 sequence is CASSSGLAGRDEQFF. CDR3 DNA sequence: TGTGCCAGCAGCTCCGGACTAGCGGGGCGGGATGAGCAGTTCTTC. The chain uses TRBV5-4 and TRBJ2-1; 12 bases line up with TRBD2. Looked up from germline, CDR1 is SGHNT and CDR2 is YYREEE (reference sequence). The V gene end was trimmed by 3 bases and the J gene end by 8 bases; junction bases not matched to a gene: 6. This CDR3 contains 15 residues. Filled out from reference TRBV5-4 and TRBJ2-1, the complete variable domain reads ETGVTQSPTHLIKTRGQQVTLRCSSQSGHNTVSWYQQALGQGPQFIFQYYREEENGRGNFPPRFSGLQFPNYSSELNVNALELDDSALYLCASSSGLAGRDEQFFGPGTRLTVL.

This clonotype was recorded many times. The J gene is TRBJ2-7, the V gene TRBV12-3 or TRBV12-4; a weak D match, TRBD2 (6 bases). CDR3 size: 12 residues. Trimming took off 7 bases at V and 5 bases at J, with 12 bases between the two ends. CDR3 sequence (DNA): TGTGCCAGCACTCCCGGGACTGACGAGCAGTACTTC. This sequence encodes CASTPGTDEQYF.

This clonotype was counted between two and nine times. The chain has TRBV30 and TRBJ1-5, with 8 bases aligning to TRBD1. Unmatched junction bases numbered 1, after V lost 2 bases and J lost 1 base. The CDR3 spans 14 residues. Germline CDR1 and CDR2: GTSNPN and SVGIG (reference sequence). The CDR3 sequence is CAWSQGASNQPQHF. CDR3 in DNA: TGTGCCTGGAGTCAGGGGGCAAGCAATCAGCCCCAGCATTTT.

Written as DNA, the CDR3 is TGTGCCAGTAGTTACCCTTGGGGCACAGATACGCAGTATTTT. Amino acids: CASSYPWGTDTQYF. The genes are TRBV19 and TRBJ2-3; D not resolved. Germline lookup yields CDR1 LNHDA and CDR2 SQIVND (reference sequence). The CDR3 length is 14 residues. Between the trimmed V and J ends, which lost 5 bases and 1 base, there was a span of 10 bases.

The gene calls are TRBV20-1 and TRBJ2-7; the D gene is possibly TRBD1 (5 bases). CDR1 DFQATT and CDR2 SNEGSKA come from the germline V gene (reference sequence). Trimming stripped 0 bases from V and 6 bases from J, with 12 bases between. The CDR3 totals 13 residues. CDR3 bases: TGCAGTGCTAGAGATCTCCTCCAGGGCGAGCAGTACTTC. The encoded protein is CSARDLLQGEQYF.

The V gene is TRBV6-1, the J gene TRBJ1-2; possible D gene TRBD1, 5 bases. This CDR3 comprises 13 residues. Germline V gives CDR1 MNHNS, CDR2 SASEGT. The V end was cut by 5 bases, the J end by 3 bases, with 10 bases between. The CDR3 DNA is TGTGCCAGCAGTCCCGAGGGGCACTATGGCTACACCTTC. Amino acids: CASSPEGHYGYTF.

This clonotype was detected many times. The chain recombines TRBV7-2 with TRBJ2-3; D gene unclear. Per germline, CDR1 SGHTA and CDR2 FQGNSA. V gave up 5 bases and J gave up 7 bases, with 7 bases separating them. CDR3 size: 11 residues. As DNA, the CDR3 is TGTGCCAGCAGCAGATTGTATACGCAGTATTTT. Translation: CASSRLYTQYF.

The CDR3 spells CSAGPPLGTSNTGELFF. The CDR3 DNA reads TGCAGTGCTGGACCCCCTCTGGGCACGTCGAACACCGGGGAGCTGTTTTTT. The chain carries TRBV20-1 and TRBJ2-2; D ambiguous. Deletions cut 5 bases from V and 0 bases from J, with 19 bases between. The germline V gene has CDR1 DFQATT and CDR2 SNEGSKA (reference sequence). This CDR3 has 17 amino acids.

The rearrangement uses TRBV12-5 and TRBJ1-3; no definite D call. Trimming shortened V by 8 bases and J by 3 bases, and 14 bases separated the two germline ends. The CDR3 is 14 amino acids. From germline, CDR1 is LGHNT and CDR2 FRNRAP. The CDR3 DNA is TGTGCTAGTAGGCGGGGAGGGAATGGAAACACCATATATTTT. This codes for CASRRGGNGNTIYF.

Many counts were recorded for this clonotype. The J gene is TRBJ1-1, the V gene TRBV20-1, with unresolved D. Germline CDR1 DFQATT, CDR2 SNEGSKA (reference sequence). The CDR3 totals 14 residues. Trimming shortened V by 4 bases and J by 6 bases, and 18 bases separated the two germline ends. CDR3 region: CSAIQAGGSPEAFF. CDR3 in DNA: TGCAGTGCTATCCAGGCCGGAGGGAGTCCTGAAGCTTTCTTT.

A note on this clonotype: Possible read error: a much larger clone is one base away. The rearrangement links TRBV5-5 to TRBJ1-1, with a tentative D call TRBD1 (6 bases). CDR1 and CDR2 from the germline V gene are SGHKS and YYEKEE (reference sequence). V lost 4 bases to trimming and J lost 2 bases, with 15 bases between them. There are 15 residues in the CDR3. The CDR3 loop is CASSPGYRVNTEAFF. CDR3 bases: TGTGCCAGCAGCCCAGGGTACAGGGTTAACACTGAAGCTTTCTTT.

The rearrangement joins TRBV4-1 to TRBJ2-3; D uncertain. CDR3 length equals 17 residues. Germline V gene data show CDR1 as MGHRA and CDR2 as YSYEKL. Trimming left V 0 bases short and J 1 base short, with 14 bases between. CDR3 residues: CASSQDGRAHRTDTQYF. The DNA of the CDR3 is TGCGCCAGCAGCCAAGATGGACGAGCTCACCGCACAGATACGCAGTATTTT.

The sample holds many counts of this clonotype. The chain uses TRBV28 and TRBJ1-1; no reliable D call. V was pared by 6 bases and J by 3 bases, with 11 bases between. Germline assignment: CDR1 MDHEN and CDR2 SYDVKM. CDR3 length: 13 amino acids. In DNA form, the CDR3 reads TGTGCCAGCAGCGACATTCGCTACACTGAAGCTTTCTTT. As protein: CASSDIRYTEAFF. The full variable domain, with the rest looked up from reference TRBV28 and TRBJ1-1, is DVKVTQSSRYLVKRTGEKVFLECVQDMDHENMFWYRQDPGLGLRLIYFSYDVKMKEKGDIPEGYSVSREKKERFSLILESASTNQTSMYLCASSDIRYTEAFFGQGTRLTVV.

The chain recombines TRBV5-6 with TRBJ1-6; D perhaps matches TRBD1 (5 bases). Trimming left V 0 bases short and J 8 bases short, with 12 bases between. Germline V CDR1 and CDR2: SGHDT, YYEEEE. The CDR3 length is 15 residues. This CDR3 reads CASSLVGASHSPLHF. The CDR3 DNA reads as TGTGCCAGCAGCTTGGTTGGGGCCTCGCATTCACCCCTCCACTTT.

This clonotype was seen repeatedly, ten times or more. The gene calls are TRBV7-6 and TRBJ1-6; 7 nucleotides line up with TRBD1. Germline CDR1 SGHVS, CDR2 FNYEAQ. The V segment lost 5 bases and the J segment 5 bases; nucleotides outside the gene matches: 3. The CDR3 contains 14 residues. CDR3 coding DNA: TGTGCCAGCAGCCCTGGACAGGATAATTCACCCCTCCACTTT. This gives the protein CASSPGQDNSPLHF.

The sample holds many counts of this clonotype. The chain links TRBV12-3 or TRBV12-4 to TRBJ2-3, with 9 bases fitting TRBD2. The trim removed 6 bases at V and 3 bases at J, leaving 4 bases unmatched. The CDR3 runs to 14 residues. The CDR3 here is CASRALAGTDTQYF. The CDR3 DNA sequence: TGTGCCAGCAGAGCTCTAGCGGGGACAGATACGCAGTATTTT.

On this clonotype: This could be a read error, since a much larger clone is one nucleotide away. J is TRBJ2-5 and V is TRBV30; the D gene is possibly TRBD2 (7 bases). V was trimmed by 3 bases and J by 5 bases, leaving 10 bases between them. CDR3 length: 12 residues. Germline V lookup: CDR1 GTSNPN, CDR2 SVGIG (reference sequence). The CDR3 nucleotides read TGTGCCTGGAGCGGGGGGCGCGAGACCCAGTACTTC. Amino acid sequence: CAWSGGRETQYF.

A few counts support this clonotype. J is TRBJ2-2 and V is TRBV5-1; tentative D call: TRBD1 (6 bases). The CDR3 totals 15 residues. CDR1 is SGHRS and CDR2 is YFSETQ in the germline V gene. Deletions cut 3 bases from V and 1 base from J, with 10 bases between. CDR3 coding DNA: TGCGCCAGCAGCTCTGGACAGAGGAACACCGGGGAGCTGTTTTTT. This codes for CASSSGQRNTGELFF.

The chain carries TRBV2 and TRBJ2-2; 10 positions match TRBD1. CDR3 length: 14 amino acids. CDR1 is SNHLY and CDR2 is FYNNEI in the germline V gene. With V trimmed by 6 bases and J by 7 bases, 5 bases remained unmatched. CDR3 bases: TGTGCCAGCAGGTCCGGGACAGGGGTCGGGGAGCTGTTTTTT. This codes for CASRSGTGVGELFF.

This clonotype was counted at least ten times. The rearrangement links TRBV11-3 to TRBJ2-7; D gene uncertain. This CDR3 has 15 amino acids. V lost 1 base, J lost 6 bases, and 16 bases lay in between. Germline V CDR1 and CDR2: SGHNT, YENEEA. CDR3 DNA: TGTGCCAGCAGCTTAGCACAGTTCGATATATCCGAGCAGTACTTC. Residues: CASSLAQFDISEQYF.

The chain joins TRBV15 to TRBJ1-1; D remains unclear. Germline V CDR1 and CDR2: LNHNV, YYDKDF (reference sequence). This CDR3 spans 13 amino acids. The V end lost 5 bases, the J end lost 10 bases, and 17 bases lay between the germline ends. The CDR3 loop reads CATSPRFSEGAFF. CDR3 in DNA: TGTGCCACCAGCCCCAGGTTCTCAGAGGGAGCTTTCTTT.

The J gene is TRBJ2-3, the V gene TRBV18; D is uncertain. This CDR3 has 14 amino acids. Germline-derived CDR1 and CDR2 are KGHSH and LQKENI. Trimming took off 0 bases at V and 0 bases at J, with 4 bases between the two ends. This chain's CDR3 is CASSPPMSTDTQYF. The CDR3 DNA reads TGTGCCAGCTCACCACCGATGAGCACAGATACGCAGTATTTT.

The chain recombines TRBV12-3 or TRBV12-4 with TRBJ1-2, with TRBD1 as a possible D gene (5 bases). This CDR3 is 12 amino acids long. V was pared by 3 bases and J by 8 bases, with 10 bases between. The CDR3 is CASSLGPWGYTF. CDR3 bases: TGTGCCAGCAGTTTGGGACCTTGGGGCTACACCTTC.

This clonotype was detected ten times or more. The chain recombines TRBV6-5 with TRBJ2-5; 10 bases agree with TRBD1. With V trimmed by 2 bases and J by 5 bases, 8 bases remained unmatched. The CDR3 covers 16 residues. Germline V CDR1 and CDR2: MNHEY, SVGAGI. The CDR3 coding sequence is TGTGCCAGCAGTTACCTTCGACAGGGGGCGAGGGAGACCCAGTACTTC. Translating gives CASSYLRQGARETQYF.

This clonotype occurred many times. V is TRBV7-3 and J is TRBJ2-3; TRBD2 matches 7 bases. This CDR3 is built from 13 residues. V shed 4 bases, J shed 5 bases, and the junction held 3 bases outside the gene matches. The germline V gene encodes CDR1 SGHTA and CDR2 FQGTGA. CDR3 sequence (DNA): TGTGCCAGCAGCTCCTCGGGGGGAGATACGCAGTATTTT. Translating gives CASSSSGGDTQYF.